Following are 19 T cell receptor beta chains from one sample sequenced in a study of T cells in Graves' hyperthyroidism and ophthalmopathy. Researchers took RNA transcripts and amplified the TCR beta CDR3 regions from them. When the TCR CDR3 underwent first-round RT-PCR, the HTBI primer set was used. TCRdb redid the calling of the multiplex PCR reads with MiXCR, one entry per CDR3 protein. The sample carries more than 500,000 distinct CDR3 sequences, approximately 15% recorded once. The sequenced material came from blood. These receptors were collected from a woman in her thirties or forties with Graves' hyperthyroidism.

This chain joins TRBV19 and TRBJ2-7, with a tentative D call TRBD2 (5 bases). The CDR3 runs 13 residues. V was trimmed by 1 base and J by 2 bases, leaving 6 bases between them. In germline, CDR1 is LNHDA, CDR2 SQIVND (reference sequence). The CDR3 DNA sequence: TGTGCCAGTAGTATAGGGGAGCCCTACGAGCAGTACTTC. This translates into CASSIGEPYEQYF.

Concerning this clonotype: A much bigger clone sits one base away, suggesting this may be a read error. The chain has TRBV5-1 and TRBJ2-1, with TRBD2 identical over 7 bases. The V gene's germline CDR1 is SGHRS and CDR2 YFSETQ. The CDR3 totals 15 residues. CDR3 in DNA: TGCGCCAGCAGCTTGGCTAGCGGCTCCTACAATAAGCAGTTCTTC. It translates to CASSLASGSYNKQFF. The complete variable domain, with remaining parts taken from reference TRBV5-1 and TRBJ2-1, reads KAGVTQTPRYLIKTRGQQVTLSCSPISGHRSVSWYQQTPGQGLQFLFEYFSETQRNKGNFPGRFSGRQFSNSRSEMNVSTLELGDSALYLCASSLASGSYNKQFFGPGTRLTVL.

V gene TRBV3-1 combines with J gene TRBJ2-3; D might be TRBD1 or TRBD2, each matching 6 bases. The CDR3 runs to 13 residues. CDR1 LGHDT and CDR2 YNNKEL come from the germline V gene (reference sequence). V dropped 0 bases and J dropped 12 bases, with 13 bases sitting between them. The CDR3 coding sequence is TGTGCCAGCAGCCAAGATTCGGGGGACAATCAGTATTTT. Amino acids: CASSQDSGDNQYF.

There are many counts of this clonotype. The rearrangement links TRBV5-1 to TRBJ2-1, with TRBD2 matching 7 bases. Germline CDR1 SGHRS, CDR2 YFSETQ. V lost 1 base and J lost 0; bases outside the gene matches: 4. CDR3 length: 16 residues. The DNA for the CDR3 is TGCGCCAGCAGCTTGCTAGCGGTTTCCTCCTACAATGAGCAGTTCTTC. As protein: CASSLLAVSSYNEQFF. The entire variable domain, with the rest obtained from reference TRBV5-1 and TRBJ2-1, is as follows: KAGVTQTPRYLIKTRGQQVTLSCSPISGHRSVSWYQQTPGQGLQFLFEYFSETQRNKGNFPGRFSGRQFSNSRSEMNVSTLELGDSALYLCASSLLAVSSYNEQFFGPGTRLTVL.

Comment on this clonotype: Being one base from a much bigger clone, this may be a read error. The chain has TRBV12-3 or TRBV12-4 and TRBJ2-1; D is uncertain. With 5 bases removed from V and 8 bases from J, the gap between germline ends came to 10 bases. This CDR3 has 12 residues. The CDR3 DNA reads TGTGCCAGCAGTCCGCAGAGCGATGAGCAGTTCTTC. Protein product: CASSPQSDEQFF.

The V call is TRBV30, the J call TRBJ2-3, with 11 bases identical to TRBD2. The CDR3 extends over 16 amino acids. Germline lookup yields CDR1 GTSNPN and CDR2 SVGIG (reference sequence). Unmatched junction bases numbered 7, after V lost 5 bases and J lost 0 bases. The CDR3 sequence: CAWDMGLADSTDTQYF. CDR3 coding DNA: TGTGCCTGGGATATGGGACTAGCGGATAGCACAGATACGCAGTATTTT. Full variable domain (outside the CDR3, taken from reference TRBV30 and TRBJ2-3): SQTIHQWPATLVQPVGSPLSLECTVEGTSNPNLYWYRQAAGRGLQLLFYSVGIGQISSEVPQNLSASRPQDRQFILSSKKLLLSDSGFYLCAWDMGLADSTDTQYFGPGTRLTVL.

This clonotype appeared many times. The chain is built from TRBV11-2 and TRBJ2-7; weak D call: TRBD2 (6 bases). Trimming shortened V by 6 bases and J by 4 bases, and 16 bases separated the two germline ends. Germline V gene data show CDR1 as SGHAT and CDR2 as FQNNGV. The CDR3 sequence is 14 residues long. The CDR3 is CASRAGTPPYEQYF. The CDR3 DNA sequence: TGTGCCAGCAGAGCCGGGACTCCGCCTTACGAGCAGTACTTC.

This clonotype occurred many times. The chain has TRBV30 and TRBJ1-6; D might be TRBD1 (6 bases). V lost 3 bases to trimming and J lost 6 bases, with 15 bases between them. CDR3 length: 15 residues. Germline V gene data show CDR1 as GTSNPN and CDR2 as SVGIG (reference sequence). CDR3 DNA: TGTGCCTGGAGAAGGTTACAGGGCGCTAATTCACCCCTCCACTTT. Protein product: CAWRRLQGANSPLHF.

CDR3 protein: CASTNLANEQYF. DNA for the CDR3: TGTGCCAGCACCAATCTGGCCAACGAGCAGTACTTC. The chain carries TRBV27 and TRBJ2-7; no clear D gene. Germline CDR1 MNHEY, CDR2 SMNVEV (reference sequence). The V gene lost 7 bases and the J gene lost 5 bases, with 12 bases spanning the gap. The CDR3 spans 12 residues.

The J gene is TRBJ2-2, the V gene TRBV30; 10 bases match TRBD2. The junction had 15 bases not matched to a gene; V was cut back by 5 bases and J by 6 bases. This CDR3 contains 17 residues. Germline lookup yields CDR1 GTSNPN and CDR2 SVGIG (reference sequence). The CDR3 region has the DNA TGTGCCTGGGGTACTCCTTTTAGCGGGAGGACGGCCGGGGAGCTGTTTTTT. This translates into CAWGTPFSGRTAGELFF.

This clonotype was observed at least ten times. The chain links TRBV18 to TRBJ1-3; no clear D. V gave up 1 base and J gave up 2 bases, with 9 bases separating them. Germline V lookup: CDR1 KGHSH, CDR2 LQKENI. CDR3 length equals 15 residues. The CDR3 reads CASSPQDPTGNTIYF. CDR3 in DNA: TGTGCCAGCTCACCACAGGACCCCACTGGAAACACCATATATTTT.

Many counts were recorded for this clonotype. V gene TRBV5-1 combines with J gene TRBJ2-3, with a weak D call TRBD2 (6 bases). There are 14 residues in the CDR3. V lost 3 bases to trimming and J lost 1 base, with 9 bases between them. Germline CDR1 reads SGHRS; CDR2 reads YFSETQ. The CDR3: CASSSGGRTDTQYF. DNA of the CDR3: TGCGCCAGCAGCTCCGGAGGGCGCACAGATACGCAGTATTTT.

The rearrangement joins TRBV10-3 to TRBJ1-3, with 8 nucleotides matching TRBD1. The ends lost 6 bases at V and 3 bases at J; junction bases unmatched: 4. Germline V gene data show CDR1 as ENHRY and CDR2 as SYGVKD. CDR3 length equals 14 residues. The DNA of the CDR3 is TGTGCCATCAGCCAAGACAGGGGTGGAAACACCATATATTTT. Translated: CAISQDRGGNTIYF.

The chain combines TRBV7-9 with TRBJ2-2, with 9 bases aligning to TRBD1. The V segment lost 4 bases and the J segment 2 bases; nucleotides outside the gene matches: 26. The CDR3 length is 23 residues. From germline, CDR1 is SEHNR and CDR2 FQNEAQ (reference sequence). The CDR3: CASSSNRPIADGQGRFNTGELFF. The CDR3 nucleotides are TGTGCCAGCAGCTCAAATAGGCCCATCGCAGACGGACAGGGGCGATTTAACACCGGGGAGCTGTTTTTT.

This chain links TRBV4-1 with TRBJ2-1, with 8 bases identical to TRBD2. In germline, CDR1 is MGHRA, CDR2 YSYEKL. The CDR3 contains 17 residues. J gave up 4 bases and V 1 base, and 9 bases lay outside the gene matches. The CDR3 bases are TGCGCCAGCAGCCAAGTCAGGGGAGGGACTAGGTACAATGAGCAGTTCTTC. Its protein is CASSQVRGGTRYNEQFF.

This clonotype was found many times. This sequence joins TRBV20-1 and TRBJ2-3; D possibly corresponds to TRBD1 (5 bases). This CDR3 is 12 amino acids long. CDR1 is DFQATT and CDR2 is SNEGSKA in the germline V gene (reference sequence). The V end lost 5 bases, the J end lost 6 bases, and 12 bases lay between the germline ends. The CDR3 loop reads CSASRQTDTQYF. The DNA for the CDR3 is TGCAGTGCTTCCAGACAGACCGATACGCAGTATTTT.

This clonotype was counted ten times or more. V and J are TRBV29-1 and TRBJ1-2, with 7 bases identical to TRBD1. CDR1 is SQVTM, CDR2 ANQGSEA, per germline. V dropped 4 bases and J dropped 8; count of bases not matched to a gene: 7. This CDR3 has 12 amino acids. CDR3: CSVGQGLEGYTF. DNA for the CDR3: TGCAGCGTTGGACAGGGATTGGAGGGCTACACCTTC.

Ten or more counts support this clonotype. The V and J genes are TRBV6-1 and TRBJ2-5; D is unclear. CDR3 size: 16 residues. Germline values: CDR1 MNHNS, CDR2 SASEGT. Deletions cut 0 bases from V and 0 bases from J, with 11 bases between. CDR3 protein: CASSEAIGQNQETQYF. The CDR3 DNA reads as TGTGCCAGCAGTGAAGCGATCGGCCAGAACCAAGAGACCCAGTACTTC.

Here the CDR3 reads CASSESELRGTGELFF. DNA for the CDR3: TGCGCCAGCAGTGAGTCGGAATTAAGGGGGACCGGGGAGCTGTTTTTT. This chain joins TRBV10-1 and TRBJ2-2, with D maybe TRBD1 (6 bases). Trimming cost V 0 bases and J 5 bases, with 13 bases left between them. Germline-derived CDR1 and CDR2 are WNHNN and SYGVQD (reference sequence). The CDR3 length is 16 residues.